What follows is one TCR beta chain and its context. These data come from a study of T cells after posttransplantation cyclophosphamide. The V gene lost 4 bases and the J gene lost 5 bases, with 8 bases spanning the gap. This CDR3 comprises 12 residues. Germline V gene data show CDR1 as SGHTA and CDR2 as FQGNSA. Data came from immunoSEQ multiplex PCR; TCRdb stores just in-frame clones and leaves some out. The sample consists of around 20,000 clones, 83% of them appearing once. This clonotype was sampled from a man aged 25-40 years in good health and a related stem cell transplant donor. This chain links TRBV7-2 with TRBJ2-5; a weak D match, TRBD1 (5 bases). The sequenced material came from memory CD4+ T cells sorted from blood. The CDR3 loop is CASSSGAETQYF. CDR3 nucleotides: TGTGCCAGCAGCTCTGGGGCGGAGACCCAGTACTTC. Looking up the rest from reference TRBV7-2 and TRBJ2-5 gives the full variable domain: GAGVSQSPSNKVTEKGKDVELRCDPISGHTALYWYRQSLGQGLEFLIYFQGNSAPDKSGLPSDRFSAERTGGSVSTLTIQRTQQEDSAVYLCASSSGAETQYFGPGTRLLVL.